Each of the 30 T cell receptor beta chains below was sequenced from the same sample in a study of CD8 T cells in Susac syndrome. Reverse transcription used roughly 0.5 to 1 ug RNA and random hexamers. TCRdb independently ran MiXCR on the immunoSEQ multiplex PCR reads; one entry per CDR3 protein. The repertoire holds approximately 230,000 distinct CDR3 sequences, with just over 90% as singletons. Sequenced: CD4+ T cells from PBMCs. The receptors were gathered from a human donor with multiple sclerosis.

The chain uses TRBV6-5 and TRBJ2-7; D is possibly TRBD1 (5 bases). V lost 0 bases and J 0 bases, leaving 6 bases between the germline ends. The germline gives CDR1 MNHEY, CDR2 SVGAGI. The CDR3 runs 14 residues. CDR3 region: CASSYSGASYEQYV. The CDR3 DNA reads as TGTGCCAGCAGTTACTCAGGGGCCTCCTACGAGCAGTACGTC.

This chain joins TRBV29-1 and TRBJ1-1, with D possibly matching TRBD1 (5 bases). With 7 bases removed from V and 4 bases from J, the gap between germline ends came to 19 bases. This CDR3 is 14 amino acids long. Germline V gives CDR1 SQVTM, CDR2 ANQGSEA. Here the CDR3 DNA reads TGCAGCGCCGAGGTCGGGGGTACGGCCACTGAAGCTTTCTTT. Translation: CSAEVGGTATEAFF.

As DNA, the CDR3 is TGTGCCAGTAGCAGTAGCCGCAGGGCGGGAGACCCTGAGCAGTTCTTC. Protein sequence: CASSSSRRAGDPEQFF. The V call is TRBV19, the J call TRBJ2-1; 7 bases fit TRBD2. The CDR3 loop spans 16 amino acids. Germline V lookup: CDR1 LNHDA, CDR2 SQIVND (reference sequence). V gave up 6 bases and J gave up 9 bases; unmatched junction bases: 17.

The chain couples TRBV2 to TRBJ1-2, with D uncertain. The ends were cut back, 10 bases at V and 4 bases at J, with 10 bases in the middle. The CDR3 has 11 residues. Germline CDR1 is SNHLY and CDR2 is FYNNEI. CDR3 bases: TGTGCCACCGGCGAGGGCTATGGCTACACCTTC. It is translated as CATGEGYGYTF. Complete variable domain (other parts from reference TRBV2 and TRBJ1-2): EPEVTQTPSHQVTQMGQEVILRCVPISNHLYFYWYRQILGQKVEFLVSFYNNEISEKSEIFDDQFSVERPDGSNFTLKIRSTKLEDSAMYFCATGEGYGYTFGSGTRLTVV.

This chain joins TRBV19 and TRBJ2-3; the D is unclear. This CDR3 region has 11 residues. The V end was cut by 10 bases, the J end by 2 bases, with 7 bases between. The V gene's germline CDR1 is LNHDA and CDR2 SQIVND (reference sequence). The CDR3 sequence: CATLATDTQYF. CDR3 DNA: TGTGCCACTCTGGCCACAGATACGCAGTATTTT.

The chain joins TRBV6-4 to TRBJ1-1; the D gene is possibly TRBD1 (5 bases). V shed 4 bases and J shed 0 bases, with 9 bases lying between them. Germline V gene data show CDR1 as MRHNA and CDR2 as SNTAGT. The CDR3 is 14 amino acids. This chain's CDR3 is CASSAGGLNTEAFF. The DNA of the CDR3 is TGTGCCAGCAGTGCGGGGGGTCTGAACACTGAAGCTTTCTTT.

The genes are TRBV6-6 and TRBJ2-7, with D possibly TRBD2 on 6 matching bases. Per germline, CDR1 MNHNY and CDR2 SVGAGI (reference sequence). This CDR3 spans 15 amino acids. V lost 2 bases and J 5 bases, leaving 16 bases between the germline ends. The CDR3 DNA is TGTGCCAGCAGTTACCCTACCGACGGGAGCAACGAGCAGTACGTC. Translation: CASSYPTDGSNEQYV.

The J gene is TRBJ1-1, the V gene TRBV15, with unresolved D. The ends were cut back, 3 bases at V and 7 bases at J, with 6 bases in the middle. Germline-derived CDR1 and CDR2 are LNHNV and YYDKDF (reference sequence). CDR3 length: 11 amino acids. CDR3 amino acids: CATSSISEAFF. The CDR3 nucleotides read TGTGCCACCAGCAGTATAAGTGAAGCTTTCTTT. The full variable domain, rest sourced from reference TRBV15 and TRBJ1-1, is DAMVIQNPRYQVTQFGKPVTLSCSQTLNHNVMYWYQQKSSQAPKLLFHYYDKDFNNEADTPDNFQSRRPNTSFCFLDIRSPGLGDTAMYLCATSSISEAFFGQGTRLTVV.

The chain carries TRBV5-1 and TRBJ2-2; TRBD1 matches at 10 bases. The length of the CDR3 is 19 residues. Trimming took 0 bases from V and 0 from J; bases not matched to a gene: 8. Germline values: CDR1 SGHRS, CDR2 YFSETQ. The CDR3 sequence: CASSLEGTGAFANTGELFF. CDR3 DNA: TGCGCCAGCAGCTTGGAAGGGACAGGGGCGTTTGCGAACACCGGGGAGCTGTTTTTT.

J is TRBJ2-2 and V is TRBV19, with D perhaps matching TRBD1 (5 bases). In germline, CDR1 is LNHDA, CDR2 SQIVND (reference sequence). The CDR3 spans 14 residues. Trimming took off 4 bases at V and 7 bases at J, with 13 bases between the two ends. CDR3 DNA sequence: TGTGCCAGTAGTAACCAGGGCAGTGGCGGGGAGCTGTTTTTT. Residues: CASSNQGSGGELFF.

CDR3 bases: TGTGCCAGCAGCTGGGACAGGGGCACCTCTGGGGCCAACGTCCTGACTTTC. It yields the protein CASSWDRGTSGANVLTF. This chain uses TRBV5-8 with TRBJ2-6; TRBD1 agrees at 10 bases. Germline V lookup: CDR1 SGHTS, CDR2 YDEGEE. The CDR3 loop spans 17 amino acids. J gave up 0 bases and V 3 bases, and 3 bases lay outside the gene matches.

The rearrangement uses TRBV4-2 and TRBJ1-4; D unclear. Trimming shortened V by 2 bases and J by 8 bases, and 21 bases separated the two germline ends. Germline V CDR1 and CDR2: LGHNA, YNFKEQ. The CDR3 consists of 17 residues. CDR3 DNA: TGTGCCAGCAGCCAAACCTCTGGGTTAAGAGGTGGAGAAAAACTGTTTTTT. Amino acid sequence: CASSQTSGLRGGEKLFF.

The chain recombines TRBV5-1 with TRBJ2-7; D tentatively fits TRBD1 or TRBD2 (6 bases each). The V gene lost 6 bases and the J gene lost 4 bases, with 14 bases spanning the gap. Germline V CDR1 and CDR2: SGHRS, YFSETQ. The CDR3 contains 13 residues. In nucleotides, the CDR3 is TGCGCCAGCACCGGCGGGACACTTTACGAGCAGTACTTC. Translated, it gives CASTGGTLYEQYF.

The chain couples TRBV7-2 to TRBJ1-1; a possible D gene is TRBD1 (6 bases). V gave up 5 bases and J gave up 5 bases, with 18 bases separating them. The CDR3 has 15 residues. The germline V gene encodes CDR1 SGHTA and CDR2 FQGNSA. As DNA, the CDR3 is TGTGCCAGCAGCCTCAAAAACAGGGTAGGAACTGAAGCTTTCTTT. Protein: CASSLKNRVGTEAFF.

The chain recombines TRBV19 with TRBJ2-7, with D unresolved. V lost 5 bases and J lost 0, with 8 bases in between. The CDR3 loop spans 13 amino acids. The germline CDR1 and CDR2 sequences are LNHDA and SQIVND (reference sequence). CDR3 nucleotides: TGTGCCAGTAGTCCGGTATTCTCCTACGAGCAGTACTTC. Its protein is CASSPVFSYEQYF. Based on the CDR3 plus reference TRBV19 and TRBJ2-7, the full variable domain is DGGITQSPKYLFRKEGQNVTLSCEQNLNHDAMYWYRQDPGQGLRLIYYSQIVNDFQKGDIAEGYSVSREKKESFPLTVTSAQKNPTAFYLCASSPVFSYEQYFGPGTRLTVT.

The genes are TRBV6-1 and TRBJ2-4; no clear D. CDR1 and CDR2 (germline): MNHNS, SASEGT. With 0 bases removed from V and 6 bases from J, the gap between germline ends came to 12 bases. The CDR3 is 15 amino acids. For the CDR3, the DNA is TGTGCCAGCAGTGAAGCGCTTCCGGTTCGAAACATTCAGTACTTC. This translates into CASSEALPVRNIQYF.

This clonotype was observed once. This chain links TRBV5-8 with TRBJ1-1; D possibly corresponds to TRBD1 (6 bases). The CDR3 runs 11 residues. Germline V lookup: CDR1 SGHTS, CDR2 YDEGEE. Trimming took off 5 bases at V and 8 bases at J, with 10 bases between the two ends. CDR3 nucleotides: TGTGCCAGCAGTCACAGGGTGGAAGCTTTCTTT. This encodes CASSHRVEAFF.

This sequence joins TRBV27 and TRBJ2-5, with 7 bases aligning to TRBD1. CDR3 length equals 14 residues. Trimming cost V 5 bases and J 5 bases; bases outside gene matches: 8. Germline V lookup: CDR1 MNHEY, CDR2 SMNVEV (reference sequence). CDR3 sequence (DNA): TGTGCCAGCAGTCCCCAGGGGGTAGGGGAGACCCAGTACTTC. Its translation is CASSPQGVGETQYF.

This clonotype was detected only a few times. This chain joins TRBV7-2 and TRBJ2-5; TRBD2 aligns across 7 bases. This CDR3 has 15 residues. Trimming took 1 base from V and 3 from J; bases not matched to a gene: 5. Germline V gives CDR1 SGHTA, CDR2 FQGNSA. The CDR3 coding sequence is TGTGCCAGCAGCTTAGGGGGGGGAGGGAAAGAGACCCAGTACTTC. Amino acids: CASSLGGGGKETQYF.

The V call is TRBV7-8, the J call TRBJ2-5; D assignment may be TRBD1 or TRBD2 (5 bases each). The V end lost 5 bases, the J end lost 7 bases, and 17 bases lay between the germline ends. The CDR3 runs to 14 residues. CDR1 and CDR2 from the germline V gene are SGHVS and FQNEAQ. CDR3 in DNA: TGTGCCAGCAGCCCACCACCTGATGGGGGGACCCAGTACTTC. It codes for CASSPPPDGGTQYF.

The chain is built from TRBV12-3 or TRBV12-4 and TRBJ2-7; tentative D call: TRBD1 (6 bases). The CDR3 sequence is 14 residues long. Trimming left V 6 bases short and J 3 bases short, with 15 bases between. For the CDR3, the DNA is TGTGCCAGCAGCAGAGGATCAGGGGACTACGAGCAGTACGTC. Encoded protein: CASSRGSGDYEQYV.

The chain employs TRBV9 and TRBJ1-4; D not resolved. This CDR3 region has 13 residues. Germline V gene sequence: CDR1 SGDLS, CDR2 YYNGEE. V lost 0 bases and J lost 7, with 7 bases in between. This CDR3 reads CASSVDVGEKLFF. CDR3 bases: TGTGCCAGCAGCGTAGACGTGGGTGAAAAACTGTTTTTT. The full variable domain, with the rest looked up from reference TRBV9 and TRBJ1-4, is DSGVTQTPKHLITATGQRVTLRCSPRSGDLSVYWYQQSLDQGLQFLIQYYNGEERAKGNILERFSAQQFPDLHSELNLSSLELGDSALYFCASSVDVGEKLFFGSGTQLSVL.

The rearrangement links TRBV27 to TRBJ2-3; possible D gene TRBD2, 5 bases. Germline V gene data show CDR1 as MNHEY and CDR2 as SMNVEV (reference sequence). This CDR3 comprises 15 residues. V shed 3 bases and J shed 1 base, with 11 bases lying between them. CDR3 nucleotide sequence: TGTGCCAGCAGTTTGAGAGGGCAGGGCACAGATACGCAGTATTTT. Translating gives CASSLRGQGTDTQYF.

A single count supports this clonotype. This chain links TRBV27 with TRBJ1-2; D is perhaps TRBD1 (5 bases). Trimming cost V 5 bases and J 5 bases, with 15 bases left between them. Germline CDR1 and CDR2: MNHEY and SMNVEV (reference sequence). CDR3 length equals 14 residues. The CDR3, as DNA: TGTGCCAGCAGTCCCCAAGGCAGGGCATATGGCTACACCTTC. Amino acid sequence: CASSPQGRAYGYTF.

The genes are TRBV2 and TRBJ2-1, with D perhaps TRBD1 or TRBD2 (5 bases each). V shed 6 bases and J shed 9 bases, with 15 bases lying between them. This CDR3 spans 13 amino acids. Looked up from germline, CDR1 is SNHLY and CDR2 is FYNNEI. In DNA form, the CDR3 reads TGTGCCAGCAGCTTGTACCGGGACCTTGAGCAGTTCTTC. As protein: CASSLYRDLEQFF.

The chain links TRBV7-6 to TRBJ2-3; D remains ambiguous. The length of the CDR3 is 15 residues. Germline loops: CDR1 SGHVS, CDR2 FNYEAQ. V was cut by 0 bases and J by 1 base, with 8 bases left in between. In DNA, the CDR3 is TGTGCCAGCAGCTTAGCTACTATTGGCACAGATACGCAGTATTTT. Protein sequence: CASSLATIGTDTQYF.

This clonotype is a singleton in its sample. The chain carries TRBV10-3 and TRBJ1-5; weak D call: TRBD1 (5 bases). Germline V gene data show CDR1 as ENHRY and CDR2 as SYGVKD. Deletions cut 4 bases from V and 4 bases from J, with 11 bases between. The CDR3 spans 14 residues. CDR3 sequence reads: CAISGGAGNQPQHF. CDR3 DNA: TGTGCCATCAGTGGCGGGGCAGGGAATCAGCCCCAGCATTTT.

V is TRBV2 and J is TRBJ1-5; possible D gene TRBD1, 6 bases. The CDR3 runs to 17 residues. CDR1 SNHLY and CDR2 FYNNEI come from the germline V gene. V lost 1 base to trimming and J lost 1 base, with 14 bases between them. This CDR3 reads CASSEDRVVQSNQPQHF. In DNA form, the CDR3 reads TGTGCCAGCAGTGAAGACAGGGTTGTCCAGAGCAATCAGCCCCAGCATTTT.

The chain couples TRBV5-1 to TRBJ2-3; the D gene is possibly TRBD2 (6 bases). With 4 bases removed from V and 2 bases from J, the gap between germline ends came to 11 bases. CDR1 SGHRS and CDR2 YFSETQ come from the germline V gene. CDR3 length: 14 amino acids. CDR3 DNA sequence: TGCGCCAGCAGCGTGGTAGCGGTCACAGATACGCAGTATTTT. This gives the protein CASSVVAVTDTQYF.

The rearrangement links TRBV7-2 to TRBJ1-6; D call uncertain. The CDR3 consists of 15 residues. CDR1 is SGHTA, CDR2 FQGNSA, per germline. V dropped 3 bases and J dropped 5 bases, with 11 bases sitting between them. The CDR3 here is CASSFQTRNNSPLHF. The CDR3 coding sequence is TGTGCCAGCAGCTTTCAAACCCGGAATAATTCACCCCTCCACTTT.